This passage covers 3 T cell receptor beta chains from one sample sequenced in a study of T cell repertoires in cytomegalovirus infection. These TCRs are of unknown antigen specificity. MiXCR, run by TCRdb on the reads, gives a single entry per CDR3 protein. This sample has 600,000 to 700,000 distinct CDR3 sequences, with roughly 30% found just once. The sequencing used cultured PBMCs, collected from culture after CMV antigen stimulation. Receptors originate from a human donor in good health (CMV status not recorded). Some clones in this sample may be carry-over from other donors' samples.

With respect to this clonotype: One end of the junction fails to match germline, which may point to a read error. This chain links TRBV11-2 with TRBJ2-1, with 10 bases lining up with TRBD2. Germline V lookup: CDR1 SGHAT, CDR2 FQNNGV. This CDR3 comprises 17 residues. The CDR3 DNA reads TGTGCCAGCAGCTTGCGCAGATCAGCGGGAGGGCCCGATGAGGAGTTCTTC. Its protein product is CASSLRRSAGGPDEEFF.

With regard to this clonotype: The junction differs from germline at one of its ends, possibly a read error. This CDR3 is CVSSPDSAVNEQFF. The CDR3 DNA follows: TGTGTCAGCAGCCCCGACAGCGCCGTCAATGAGCAGTTCTTC. V is TRBV7-8 and J is TRBJ2-1; D possibly corresponds to TRBD1 (5 bases). The length of the CDR3 is 14 residues. Germline V gene data show CDR1 as SGHVS and CDR2 as FQNEAQ.

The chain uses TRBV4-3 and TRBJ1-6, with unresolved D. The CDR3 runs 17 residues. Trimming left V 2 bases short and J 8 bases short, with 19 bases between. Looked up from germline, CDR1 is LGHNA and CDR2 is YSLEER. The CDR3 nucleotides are TGCGCCAGCAGCCAATACGTTGCGGGCCCGCTCGATTCACCCCTCCACTTT. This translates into CASSQYVAGPLDSPLHF.